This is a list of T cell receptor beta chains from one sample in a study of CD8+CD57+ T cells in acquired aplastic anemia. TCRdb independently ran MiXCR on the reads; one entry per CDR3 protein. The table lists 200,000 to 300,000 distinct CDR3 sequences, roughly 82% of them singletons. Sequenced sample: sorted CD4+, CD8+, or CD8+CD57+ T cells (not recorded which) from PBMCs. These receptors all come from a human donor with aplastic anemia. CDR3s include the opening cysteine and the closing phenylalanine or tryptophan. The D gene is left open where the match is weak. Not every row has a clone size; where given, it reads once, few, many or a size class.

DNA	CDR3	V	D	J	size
TGCAGTGCTAGAGATTTACTAGCGGCGGGGGAGCTGTTTTTT	CSARDLLAAGELFF	TRBV20-1	TRBD2	TRBJ2-2	-
TGTGCCAGCAGCTTAGCCCACGGGACAAAAGACCAGCAGTTC	CASSLAHGTKDQQF	TRBV7-6	-	TRBJ2-5	-
TGTGCCAGCAGCCCCCAAAAGGGGGCTCACACAGATACGCAGTATTTT	CASSPQKGAHTDTQYF	TRBV11-1	TRBD1	TRBJ2-3	-
TGTGCCAGCAGCGGGGCCTCCAGCAATCAGCCCCAGCATTTT	CASSGASSNQPQHF	TRBV15	-	TRBJ1-5	-
TGTGCCAGCAGCTTAGCGGGTAGCTACGACGCCAGCGTCCTGACTTTC	CASSLAGSYDASVLTF	TRBV7-2	-	TRBJ2-6	once
-	CASGGAGNTQYFGEAFF	TRBV7-9	-	TRBJ1-1	-
TGTGCCAGCAGCTTACGGGACAGGGCCGTGACGCATGACTACACCTTC	CASSLRDRAVTHDYTF	TRBV7-8	TRBD1	TRBJ1-2	-
TGTGCCAGCAGCCTCAACACGAGAGGGTACTACAATGAGCAGTTCTTC	CASSLNTRGYYNEQFF	TRBV11-3	-	TRBJ2-1	-
TGTGCCAGCAGCTTAACAGGACAGGCTCCTACAGATACGCTTTTT	CASSLTGQAPTDTLF	TRBV7-8	TRBD1	TRBJ1-4	-
TGTGCCAGCAGATTAGGGGACACTTCAGGTCAGCCCCAGCATTTT	CASRLGDTSGQPQHF	TRBV5-5	-	TRBJ1-5	-
TGTGCCAGCAGTTCGCTCGGGACAGGCTACGAGCAGTACTTC	CASSSLGTGYEQYF	TRBV6-2/TRBV6-3	TRBD1	TRBJ2-7	-
TGTGCCAGCAGCTTAGCCCGGGGACCCGATTCGCAGGAAGCTTTCTTT	CASSLARGPDSQEAFF	TRBV7-8	-	TRBJ1-1	-
TGCAGTGCTAGCGCGACTAGGGGCCGGGAGACCCAGTACTTC	CSASATRGRETQYF	TRBV20-1	-	TRBJ2-5	-
TGTGCCAGCAGCACGAGGGGACGGGCGGCAAACGAGGAGCAGTTCTTC	CASSTRGRAANEEQFF	TRBV7-9	-	TRBJ2-1	once
TGTGCCACCAGTGACTCGGGACACGAAGAGACCCAGTACTTC	CATSDSGHEETQYF	TRBV24-1	-	TRBJ2-5	-
TGTGTCACCAGCGGCCGGGGCCTAGCCTACACGCAGTACTTC	CVTSGRGLAYTQYF	TRBV15	-	TRBJ2-7	-
TGTGCCAGCAGCTTTGGGCCAGACGCGCCAGACTTT	CASSFGPDAPDF	TRBV7-8	-	TRBJ2-3	-
TGTGCCAGCAGTGATGATTATAGAGATCAGCCCCAGCATTTT	CASSDDYRDQPQHF	TRBV11-3	-	TRBJ1-5	-
TGTGCCAGCAGCAGCCGGACAGACAATGAGCAGTTCTTC	CASSSRTDNEQFF	TRBV5-5	-	TRBJ2-1	-
TGTGCCAGCAGGGATGGGGGGACAGATACGGAGTATTTT	CASRDGGTDTEYF	TRBV9	-	TRBJ2-3	-
TGTGCCAGCAGCTTAGAACCCTGGAGCACAGATACGCAGTATTTT	CASSLEPWSTDTQYF	TRBV11-2	-	TRBJ2-3	-
TGTGCCAGCAGCGTAGGGTCAGAAACCCACAATGATCAGTTCTTC	CASSVGSETHNDQFF	TRBV9	-	TRBJ2-1	-
TGTGCCAGCAGCCCGGTGGGAGCGAAGACCTACGAGCAGTACTTC	CASSPVGAKTYEQYF	TRBV5-6	-	TRBJ2-7	-
TGCAGTGCTAGAGATGGGGACAGGGACACAGACTACAATGAGCAGTTCTTC	CSARDGDRDTDYNEQFF	TRBV20-1	TRBD1	TRBJ2-1	-
TGTGCCAGCAGCTCAGGGGACAGGGGCATGGACTATGGCTACACCTTC	CASSSGDRGMDYGYTF	TRBV2	TRBD1	TRBJ1-2	once
TGCAGCGCCTCCCTGAGCTCCTACGCGACGGAGCAGTTCTTC	CSASLSSYATEQFF	TRBV29-1	-	TRBJ2-1	few
TGTGCCAGCAGCTTGGAGGAGGGCGGCTACAATTCACCCACCTTC	CASSLEEGGYNSPTF	TRBV7-9	-	TRBJ1-2	-
TGTGCCAGCAGGGTTGCTAGCACAGATACGCAGTATTTT	CASRVASTDTQYF	TRBV5-4	-	TRBJ2-3	few
TGTGCCAGCAGCTCTGACATGGCTGGAAACACACCCCTTTTCTTT	CASSSDMAGNTPLFF	TRBV7-2	-	TRBJ1-1	-
TGCAGCGTTGCACAGGGGAATGAGCAGTTCTTC	CSVAQGNEQFF	TRBV29-1	TRBD1	TRBJ2-1	few
TGTGCCAGCAGCCTAGGGACTGCAGGTGGCTACACCTTC	CASSLGTAGGYTF	TRBV5-6	-	TRBJ1-2	-
TGTGCCAGCAGCCCAGAACACGGTAGAAACGAGCAGTACTTC	CASSPEHGRNEQYF	TRBV7-3	-	TRBJ2-7	few
TGTGCCAGCAGCTTAACTGGAAGCTACGAGGCGTACTTC	CASSLTGSYEAYF	TRBV7-9	-	TRBJ2-7	-
TGTGCCAGCAGCTTAGCGGGAACAGGCGTGACGCAGGATTTT	CASSLAGTGVTQDF	TRBV9	TRBD2	TRBJ2-3	-
TGTGCCAGCAGCTTAGAACCCAGCGGGGGGAGCTATGAGCAGTTCTTC	CASSLEPSGGSYEQFF	TRBV7-9	TRBD2	TRBJ2-1	-
TGTGCCAGTAGTATAGCTAGCGGGGGGAGCGATGAGCAGTTCTTC	CASSIASGGSDEQFF	TRBV19	TRBD2	TRBJ2-1	many
TGTGCCAGCAGTCTCGGGCAGTATGGCTACACCTTC	CASSLGQYGYTF	TRBV12-3/TRBV12-4	-	TRBJ1-2	many
TGTGCCAGCAGCCCCGGGACATCGCACACTGAAGCTTTCTTT	CASSPGTSHTEAFF	TRBV7-9	-	TRBJ1-1	-
TGTGCCAGCAGCTCATCGTGGGGCTTCACAGATACGCAGTATTTT	CASSSSWGFTDTQYF	TRBV13	-	TRBJ2-3	-
TGTGCCAGTTCCTCGGACATGAACACTGAAGCTTTCTTT	CASSSDMNTEAFF	TRBV2	-	TRBJ1-1	-
TGTGCCAGCAGTTTTGCGATTAGCGGGGGGTACAATGAGCAGTTCTTC	CASSFAISGGYNEQFF	TRBV7-9	TRBD2	TRBJ2-1	-
TGTGCCAGCAGTCATAGACTAGCGGGGTACGTTTTTGTTTACAATGAGCAGTTCTTC	CASSHRLAGYVFVYNEQFF	TRBV2	TRBD2	TRBJ2-1	many
TGTGGCAGCGGAGACGCGGGCACAGATACGCAGTATTTT	CGSGDAGTDTQYF	TRBV2	-	TRBJ2-3	-
TGTGCCAGCAGCGATGGGGAGATCCAGGAGCAGATCTTC	CASSDGEIQEQIF	TRBV9	-	TRBJ2-1	-
TGTGCCACCGGGACTAGCGGGAGTAGGGATGAGCTGTTTTTT	CATGTSGSRDELFF	TRBV24-1	TRBD2	TRBJ2-2	few
TGTGCCAGTAATATGAACACTGAAGCTTTCTTT	CASNMNTEAFF	TRBV19	-	TRBJ1-1	-
TGTGCCACCGGGACTAGCGGGAGTAGGGATGAGCAGTTCTTC	CATGTSGSRDEQFF	TRBV24-1	TRBD2	TRBJ2-1	large
TGTGCCAGCAGCGTGAGGACAGATAGAGAGTATTTT	CASSVRTDREYF	TRBV15	-	TRBJ2-3	-
TGTGCCAGCAGCCGAGAGCTGACTGGGAACACTGAAGCTTTCTTT	CASSRELTGNTEAFF	TRBV7-9	-	TRBJ1-1	once
TGTGCCAGCAGCTTAATTGATCGCTATGAGCAGTTCTTC	CASSLIDRYEQFF	TRBV5-8	-	TRBJ2-1	-
TGTGCCAGCAGCTTGGAGAGCGGAGGGCAAGATGAAGCTTTCTTT	CASSLESGGQDEAFF	TRBV5-6	-	TRBJ1-1	once
TGTGCCATCAGCCAGCCCGGGGCGTATGGCTACACCTTC	CAISQPGAYGYTF	TRBV10-3	-	TRBJ1-2	-
TGTGCCAGCAGCTTAGTTGGAGACGGGGACACTGAAGCTTTCTTT	CASSLVGDGDTEAFF	TRBV5-1	-	TRBJ1-1	-
TGTGCCAGCAGCTTACAACACGGGGCGAAAAGCGCCGAGCAGTTCTTC	CASSLQHGAKSAEQFF	TRBV7-9	-	TRBJ2-1	-
TGTGCCAGCAGTGAAGGTGCTCAGGAAGAGACCCAGTACTTC	CASSEGAQEETQYF	TRBV25-1	-	TRBJ2-5	few
TGTGCCAGCAGCTCGGGCGGTACGGGTGGACAGTTCTTCCACTTT	CASSSGGTGGQFFHF	TRBV7-8	-	TRBJ1-6	once
TGCGCCAGCAGCTATTCAGGGTCCTCCGAGCCGTACTTC	CASSYSGSSEPYF	TRBV7-8	-	TRBJ2-7	-
TGTGCCAGCAGCGTGGGGGGGGACCCCTATAATTCACCCCTCCACTTT	CASSVGGDPYNSPLHF	TRBV9	-	TRBJ1-6	-
TGCAGCGGGGCGGGAGGTCCAGATACGCAGTATTTT	CSGAGGPDTQYF	TRBV29-1	TRBD2	TRBJ2-3	-
TGCAGTGCTGGGAGGGGGGGTGGTTATGGCTACACCTTC	CSAGRGGGYGYTF	TRBV20-1	-	TRBJ1-2	-